The next 9 T cell receptor beta chains were all read from a single sample in a study of shared clonotypes between healthy human individuals. Profiled with immunoSEQ multiplex PCR; TCRdb holds only in-frame clones, not every one. The sample lists more than 2 million clones, approximately 95% occurring once. The sequencing sample was made of naive CD4+ T cells sorted from blood. Subset defined: CD45RA+ positively selected. These receptors all stem from a man younger than 35 in good health.

The chain carries TRBV6-5 and TRBJ2-3, with 10 bases lining up with TRBD2. J gave up 2 bases and V 7 bases, and 3 bases lay outside the gene matches. The CDR3 consists of 14 residues. Germline-derived CDR1 and CDR2 are MNHEY and SVGAGI. CDR3 sequence: CASKGTSDTDTQYF. In DNA form, the CDR3 reads TGTGCCAGCAAAGGGACTAGCGACACAGATACGCAGTATTTT.

V gene TRBV27 combines with J gene TRBJ2-3, with D perhaps assigned TRBD1 or TRBD2 (5 bases each). The length of the CDR3 is 16 residues. Trimming took 5 bases from V and 2 from J, leaving 17 bases between them. Germline CDR1 reads MNHEY; CDR2 reads SMNVEV (reference sequence). Written as DNA, the CDR3 is TGTGCCAGCAGTCCTCCGACGGGGCCAAACACAGATACGCAGTATTTT. Its translation: CASSPPTGPNTDTQYF.

Comment on this clone: Compared with germline, one end of the junction differs, possibly owing to a read error. J is TRBJ2-7 and V is TRBV7-8, with D tentatively TRBD1 (5 bases). CDR1 and CDR2 from the germline V gene are SGHVS and FQNEAQ. This CDR3 is built from 15 residues. CDR3 DNA: TGTGCCAGCAGCTTAGGAGCCGGACATCAGAACGAGCAGTACTTT. Encoded protein: CASSLGAGHQNEQYF.

V is TRBV14 and J is TRBJ2-5; either TRBD1 or TRBD2 may supply D (5 bases each). Trimming shortened V by 0 bases and J by 5 bases, and 19 bases separated the two germline ends. Germline V CDR1 and CDR2: SGHDN, FVKESK. There are 17 residues in the CDR3. The CDR3 reads CASSQEVGRRWGETQYF. The CDR3 DNA reads as TGTGCCAGCAGCCAAGAAGTGGGGCGACGGTGGGGGGAGACCCAGTACTTC.

This rearrangement joins TRBV28 to TRBJ1-6; D is possibly TRBD1 (6 bases). The germline gives CDR1 MDHEN, CDR2 SYDVKM. Trimming removed 6 bases at V and 8 bases at J, with 17 bases between. The length of the CDR3 is 15 residues. The CDR3 DNA sequence: TGTGCCAGCAGCTGGGGGCAGGGAATTCATTCACCCCTCCACTTT. Translating it yields CASSWGQGIHSPLHF.

The V gene is TRBV30, the J gene TRBJ1-6; D might be TRBD1 (6 bases). The V gene lost 0 bases and the J gene lost 7 bases, with 25 bases spanning the gap. Germline V gene lookup returns CDR1 GTSNPN and CDR2 SVGIG (reference sequence). This CDR3 has 19 residues. This CDR3 is CAWSVSKTGRGANNSPLHF. The DNA for the CDR3 is TGTGCCTGGAGTGTGAGCAAGACGGGACGGGGGGCGAACAATTCACCCCTCCACTTT.

CDR3 nucleotide sequence: TGTGCCTGGATGGGCGGGGCCAACGTCCTGACTTTC. Encoded protein: CAWMGGANVLTF. The rearrangement links TRBV30 to TRBJ2-6; D is undetermined. The CDR3 totals 12 residues. From germline, CDR1 is GTSNPN and CDR2 SVGIG (reference sequence). The ends were cut back, 4 bases at V and 4 bases at J, with 5 bases in the middle.

In regard to this clone: One end of the junction does not line up with germline, which may come from a read error. The chain combines TRBV30 with TRBJ1-4, with a possible D match to TRBD1 (6 bases). The germline V gene has CDR1 GTSNPN and CDR2 SVGIG (reference sequence). The CDR3 spans 13 residues. The CDR3: CAWNRETSEKLFF. In DNA, the CDR3 is TGTGCCTGGAACAGGGAGACTAGTGAAAAACTGTTTTTT.

V is TRBV7-3 and J is TRBJ2-1; 13 bases agree with TRBD2. J lost 9 bases, V lost 5 bases, and 7 bases had no gene match. From germline, CDR1 is SGHTA and CDR2 FQGTGA. The CDR3 has 15 residues. The CDR3 is CASSLWTSGGGEQFF. Written as DNA, the CDR3 is TGTGCCAGCAGCCTCTGGACTAGCGGGGGCGGTGAGCAGTTCTTC.